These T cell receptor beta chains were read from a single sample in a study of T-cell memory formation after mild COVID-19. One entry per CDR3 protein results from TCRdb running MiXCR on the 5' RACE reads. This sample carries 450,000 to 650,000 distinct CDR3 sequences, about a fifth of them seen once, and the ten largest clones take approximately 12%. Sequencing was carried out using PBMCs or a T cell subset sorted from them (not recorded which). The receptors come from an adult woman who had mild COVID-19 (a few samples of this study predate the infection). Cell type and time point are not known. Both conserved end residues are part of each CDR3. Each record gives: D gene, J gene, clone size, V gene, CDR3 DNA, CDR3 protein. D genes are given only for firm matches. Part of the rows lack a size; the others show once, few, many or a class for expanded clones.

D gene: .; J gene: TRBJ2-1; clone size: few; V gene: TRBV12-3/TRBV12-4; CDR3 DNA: TGTGCCAGCAGTTTTTCGGACAGCTCCTACAATGAGCAGTTCTTC; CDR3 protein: CASSFSDSSYNEQFF
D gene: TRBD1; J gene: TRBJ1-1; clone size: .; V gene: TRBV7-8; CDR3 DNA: TGTGCCAGCAGCTCGTCGACAGGGGAAACTGAAGCTTTCTTT; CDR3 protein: CASSSSTGETEAFF
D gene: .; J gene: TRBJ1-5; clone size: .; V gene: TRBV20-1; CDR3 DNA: TGCAGTGCTTTTCCGCCGGGGGTCAATCAGCCCCAGCATTTT; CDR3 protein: CSAFPPGVNQPQHF
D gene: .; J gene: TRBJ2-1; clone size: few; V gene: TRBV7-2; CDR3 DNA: TGTGCCAGCAGCTGGGGTGACGGGGCGGTCTACAATGAGCAGTTCTTC; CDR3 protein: CASSWGDGAVYNEQFF
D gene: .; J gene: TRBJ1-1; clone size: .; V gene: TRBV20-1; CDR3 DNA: TGCAGTGCTAGAGTCGGGGAGATCATGAACACTGAAGCTTTCTTT; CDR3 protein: CSARVGEIMNTEAFF
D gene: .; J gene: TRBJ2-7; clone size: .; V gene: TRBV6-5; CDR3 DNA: TGTGCCAGCAGTTTGAACAGAGCCTACGAGCAGTACTTC; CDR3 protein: CASSLNRAYEQYF
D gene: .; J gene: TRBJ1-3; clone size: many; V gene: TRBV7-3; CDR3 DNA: TGTGCCAGCAGCTTAGATCACTCTGGAAACACCATATATTTT; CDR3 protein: CASSLDHSGNTIYF
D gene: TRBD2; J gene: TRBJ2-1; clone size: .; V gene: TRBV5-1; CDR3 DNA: TGCGCCAGCAGCACGCTCCAAACTGGGGTAGCGGGAGTCAATGAGCAGTTCTTC; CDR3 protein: CASSTLQTGVAGVNEQFF
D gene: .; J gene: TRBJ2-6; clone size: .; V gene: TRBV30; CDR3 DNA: TGTGCCTGGAGCGAGAGGAGTTCCCCCTCTGGGGCCAACGTCCTGACTTTC; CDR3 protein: CAWSERSSPSGANVLTF
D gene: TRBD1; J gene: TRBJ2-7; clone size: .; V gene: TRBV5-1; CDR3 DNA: TGCGCCAGCAGACCAGATGGAACGACAGGGAACGAGCAGTACTTC; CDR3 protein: CASRPDGTTGNEQYF
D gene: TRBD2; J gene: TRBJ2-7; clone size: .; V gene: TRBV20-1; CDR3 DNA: TGCAGTGCTAGATCCGTGGGGGGGGGTTACGAGCAGTACTTC; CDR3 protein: CSARSVGGGYEQYF
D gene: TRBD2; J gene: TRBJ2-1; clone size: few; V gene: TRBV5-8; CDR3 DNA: TGTGCCAGCAGCGGACTAGCGGGGGAACTCTACAATGAGCAGTTCTTC; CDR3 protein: CASSGLAGELYNEQFF
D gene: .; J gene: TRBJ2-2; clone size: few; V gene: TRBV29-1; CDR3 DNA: TGCAGCGGCTCGGGACTCCTGAACACCGGGGAGCTGTTTTTT; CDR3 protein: CSGSGLLNTGELFF
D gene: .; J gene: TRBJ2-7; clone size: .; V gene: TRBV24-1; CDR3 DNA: TGTGCCACCAGTGATGCAGGCGCCAGCTCCTACGAGCAGTACTTC; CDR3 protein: CATSDAGASSYEQYF
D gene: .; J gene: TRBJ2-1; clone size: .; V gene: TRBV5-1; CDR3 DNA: TGCGCCAGCAGCTTGTATCCGGGGGCCAATGAGCAGTTCTTC; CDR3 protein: CASSLYPGANEQFF
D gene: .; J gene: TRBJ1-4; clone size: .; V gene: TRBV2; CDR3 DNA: TGTGCCAGCAGCGCTCGGACGTTGGATGAAAAACTGTTTTTT; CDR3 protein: CASSARTLDEKLFF
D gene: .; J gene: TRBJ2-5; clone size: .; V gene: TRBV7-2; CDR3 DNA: TGTGCCAGCAGCCAGGGACCAAAGCAAGAGACCCAGTACTTC; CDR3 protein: CASSQGPKQETQYF